This T cell receptor (beta chain) was captured by sequencing in a study of control samples from healthy donors and cancer patients. The germline V gene encodes CDR1 SGDLS and CDR2 YYNGEE. V gave up 4 bases and J gave up 0 bases, with 20 bases separating them. The CDR3 has 19 residues. Assay used: immunoSEQ multiplex PCR; TCRdb lists only in-frame clones, some missing. The data hold around 100,000 clones, with roughly 90% observed a single time. This TCR was recovered from a woman in her 70s in good health. Material for sequencing was blood. The chain has TRBV9 and TRBJ2-6; possible D gene TRBD1, 6 bases. CDR3 nucleotide sequence: TGTGCCAGCAGCACCACTTACTCGGACAGTCGCTCTGGGGCCAACGTCCTGACTTTC. It codes for CASSTTYSDSRSGANVLTF.